The 23 T cell receptor beta chains presented below share a single source sample, sequenced in a study of shared clonotypes between healthy human individuals. CD45RO negativity and positive selection for CCR7 defined naive CD8 cells, a population that excluded terminally differentiated effector memory CD45RA+ cells. The method was immunoSEQ multiplex PCR; TCRdb's version includes in-frame clones alone and lacks a portion of them. The sample has about 600,000 clones; nearly 98% are singletons. Sequenced input: naive CD8+ T cells sorted from blood. The receptors were sampled from a man aged 30 to 39 in good health.

The chain is built from TRBV7-6 and TRBJ2-1, with D possibly matching TRBD2 (5 bases). Germline CDR1 is SGHVS and CDR2 is FNYEAQ. This CDR3 region has 12 residues. V lost 2 bases to trimming and J lost 15 bases, with 14 bases between them. The CDR3 protein is CASSLRRLEWFF. The CDR3 DNA reads as TGTGCCAGCAGCTTAAGGAGGCTCGAATGGTTCTTC.

V and J are TRBV7-9 and TRBJ2-7; 14 positions match TRBD2. This CDR3 is 16 amino acids long. Germline V gives CDR1 SEHNR, CDR2 FQNEAQ (reference sequence). V lost 4 bases to trimming and J lost 0 bases; unmatched junction nucleotides: 2. CDR3 sequence: CASSSTSGRVSYEQYF. CDR3 nucleotides: TGTGCCAGCAGCTCGACTAGCGGGAGGGTCTCCTACGAGCAGTACTTC.

The chain uses TRBV1 and TRBJ1-5; TRBD1, as called in the table, went unchecked against the DNA. TRBV1 is termed a pseudogene. The CDR3 is made up of 18 amino acids. The CDR3 region is CTSSHNYPQGTPNQPQHF. DNA of the CDR3: TGCACCAGCAGCCACAATTACCCTCAGGGCACTCCCAATCAGCCCCAGCATTTT.

DNA for the CDR3: TGTGCCAGCAGTCCGGAGGGGACAGGGGCCACTAATGAAAAACTGTTTTTT. Translating gives CASSPEGTGATNEKLFF. The rearrangement links TRBV27 to TRBJ1-4, with 10 bases fitting TRBD1. Germline lookup yields CDR1 MNHEY and CDR2 SMNVEV (reference sequence). The CDR3 consists of 17 residues. The J segment lost 2 bases and the V segment lost 5 bases, leaving 8 bases of the junction unmatched.

The CDR3 sequence is CASSVVAGGGTDTQYF. The CDR3 nucleotides are TGCGCCAGCAGTGTGGTAGCGGGAGGCGGAACAGATACGCAGTATTTT. V and J are TRBV10-1 and TRBJ2-3; 10 positions match TRBD2. CDR1 and CDR2 (germline): WNHNN, SYGVQD (reference sequence). V trimming: 4 bases; J trimming: 3 bases; junction bases outside the gene matches: 7. The CDR3 length is 16 residues.

V gene TRBV29-1 combines with J gene TRBJ1-2, with D unresolved. From germline, CDR1 is SQVTM and CDR2 ANQGSEA. V lost 7 bases to trimming and J lost 2 bases, with 14 bases between them. The CDR3 sequence is 13 residues long. For the CDR3, the DNA is TGCAGCGAGGCGGCCCCACCGAACTATGGCTACACCTTC. This encodes CSEAAPPNYGYTF.

V and J are TRBV29-1 and TRBJ2-7; maybe TRBD2 (5 bases). The CDR3 extends over 12 amino acids. Deletions cut 6 bases from V and 7 bases from J, with 16 bases between. From germline, CDR1 is SQVTM and CDR2 ANQGSEA. In DNA form, the CDR3 reads TGCAGCGTACGCCGGACCCCGGGGGAGCAGTACTTC. Translating it yields CSVRRTPGEQYF.

The V and J genes are TRBV7-9 and TRBJ2-1; tentative D call: TRBD2 (5 bases). Germline V gene sequence: CDR1 SEHNR, CDR2 FQNEAQ (reference sequence). The V end lost 3 bases, the J end lost 9 bases, and 9 bases lay between the germline ends. The CDR3 length is 12 residues. The CDR3 reads CASSLLGGEQFF. For the CDR3, the DNA is TGTGCCAGCAGCTTGCTAGGAGGTGAGCAGTTCTTC.

This clone was counted a single time. Compared with germline, one end of the junction differs, possibly owing to a read error. The chain carries TRBV7-7 and TRBJ2-5, with D uncertain. Germline-derived CDR1 and CDR2 are SSHAT and FNYEAQ (reference sequence). The CDR3 spans 13 residues. CDR3 DNA: TGTGCTAGCAGTTGGACGAACCAAGAGACCCAGTACTTC. Translating gives CASSWTNQETQYF.

The rearrangement joins TRBV7-9 to TRBJ2-1; TRBD2 matches at 9 bases. This CDR3 comprises 14 residues. CDR1 is SEHNR and CDR2 is FQNEAQ in the germline V gene (reference sequence). The V gene end was trimmed by 1 base and the J gene end by 9 bases; junction bases not matched to a gene: 4. CDR3 loop: CASSLDLAGSEQFF. As DNA, the CDR3 is TGTGCCAGCAGCTTAGATCTAGCGGGAAGTGAGCAGTTCTTC.

This chain uses TRBV7-3 with TRBJ2-1; no reliable D call. V lost 1 base and J lost 9, with 10 bases in between. This CDR3 is 13 amino acids long. Germline CDR1 and CDR2: SGHTA and FQGTGA. The CDR3 sequence: CASSLNPVSEQFF. In nucleotides, the CDR3 is TGTGCCAGCAGCTTAAACCCCGTAAGTGAGCAGTTCTTC. Variable domain in full (rest from reference TRBV7-3 and TRBJ2-1): GAGVSQTPSNKVTEKGKYVELRCDPISGHTALYWYRQSLGQGPEFLIYFQGTGAADDSGLPNDRFFAVRPEGSVSTLKIQRTERGDSAVYLCASSLNPVSEQFFGPGTRLTVL.

This clone showed up just once. Other DNA sequences within the sample encode an identical CDR3. This chain joins TRBV5-1 and TRBJ2-2; D gene ambiguous. Deletions cut 0 bases from V and 6 bases from J, with 0 bases between. The CDR3 has 11 amino acids. Germline CDR1 reads SGHRS; CDR2 reads YFSETQ. The CDR3 is CASSLAGELFF. The CDR3 DNA is TGCGCCAGCAGCTTGGCCGGGGAGCTGTTTTTT. Together with reference TRBV5-1 and TRBJ2-2, the CDR3 gives the full variable domain: KAGVTQTPRYLIKTRGQQVTLSCSPISGHRSVSWYQQTPGQGLQFLFEYFSETQRNKGNFPGRFSGRQFSNSRSEMNVSTLELGDSALYLCASSLAGELFFGEGSRLTVL.

The rearrangement joins TRBV28 to TRBJ2-5; D not resolved. This CDR3 is 14 amino acids long. The ends were cut back, 3 bases at V and 5 bases at J, with 13 bases in the middle. The germline CDR1 and CDR2 sequences are MDHEN and SYDVKM. The CDR3 nucleotides are TGTGCCAGCAGTTTCCGGCTGAGACCGGAGACCCAGTACTTC. Translated, it gives CASSFRLRPETQYF.

V is TRBV2 and J is TRBJ2-1; no firm D call. The CDR3 has 12 amino acids. The germline V gene encodes CDR1 SNHLY and CDR2 FYNNEI. The ends were cut back, 6 bases at V and 0 bases at J, with 3 bases in the middle. For the CDR3, the DNA is TGTGCCAGCAGGCCCTCCTACAATGAGCAGTTCTTC. Its protein product is CASRPSYNEQFF.

The V call is TRBV5-4, the J call TRBJ1-2; a weak D match, TRBD1 (5 bases). Germline V gives CDR1 SGHNT, CDR2 YYREEE (reference sequence). The CDR3 consists of 15 residues. V lost 1 base and J 5 bases, leaving 15 bases between the germline ends. This CDR3 is CASSLSPGGGYGYTF. The CDR3, as DNA: TGTGCCAGCAGCTTGTCCCCCGGGGGGGGGTATGGCTACACCTTC.

The chain employs TRBV27 and TRBJ2-7; 7 nucleotides match TRBD1. This CDR3 has 13 residues. V was pared by 3 bases and J by 2 bases, with 1 base of the junction left unmatched. Germline V gene sequence: CDR1 MNHEY, CDR2 SMNVEV (reference sequence). The DNA of the CDR3 is TGTGCCAGCAGTTTGGGACAGACCTACGAGCAGTACTTC. This encodes CASSLGQTYEQYF.

V is TRBV25-1 and J is TRBJ2-7; the D is unclear. CDR1 and CDR2 (germline): MGHDK, SYGVNS. V was cut by 2 bases and J by 3 bases, with 5 bases left in between. The CDR3 consists of 12 residues. The CDR3 sequence: CASSEGFYEQYF. As DNA, the CDR3 is TGTGCCAGCAGTGAAGGGTTCTACGAGCAGTACTTC.

V usage is TRBV10-1 and J usage is TRBJ2-2; D unresolved. The CDR3 loop spans 15 amino acids. CDR1 and CDR2 (germline): WNHNN, SYGVQD (reference sequence). The ends were cut back, 3 bases at V and 5 bases at J, with 13 bases in the middle. The CDR3 loop reads CASSETVGKTGELFF. CDR3 nucleotide sequence: TGCGCCAGCAGTGAAACGGTCGGAAAAACCGGGGAGCTGTTTTTT.

The chain has TRBV11-2 and TRBJ2-5; possible D gene TRBD1, 5 bases. The germline CDR1 and CDR2 sequences are SGHAT and FQNNGV. The V end lost 5 bases, the J end lost 2 bases, and 18 bases lay between the germline ends. The CDR3 loop spans 16 amino acids. CDR3 coding DNA: TGTGCCAGCAGCACACGACAGACGACGACACAAGAGACCCAGTACTTC. Its protein is CASSTRQTTTQETQYF.

The genes are TRBV28 and TRBJ2-7, with 11 bases lining up with TRBD2. CDR1 is MDHEN, CDR2 SYDVKM, per germline. V was clipped by 3 bases and J by 0 bases; unmatched bases: 7. The CDR3 covers 17 residues. The CDR3 nucleotides read TGTGCCAGCAGTTTCACTAGCGGGGGACTAAGCTCCTACGAGCAGTACTTC. Translation: CASSFTSGGLSSYEQYF.

The chain links TRBV4-1 to TRBJ2-1; TRBD2 aligns across 7 bases. V lost 4 bases and J lost 4; bases outside the gene matches: 10. CDR1 MGHRA and CDR2 YSYEKL come from the germline V gene. The CDR3 consists of 16 residues. CDR3 region: CASSPSASGVYNEQFF. The CDR3 DNA is TGCGCCAGCAGCCCCTCGGCGAGCGGGGTTTACAATGAGCAGTTCTTC.

The rearrangement links TRBV6-4 to TRBJ2-1; TRBD2 agrees at 8 bases. The length of the CDR3 is 16 residues. V gave up 2 bases and J gave up 2 bases; unmatched junction bases: 5. CDR1 and CDR2 from the germline V gene are MRHNA and SNTAGT. CDR3 in amino acids: CASSDQRGRTYNEQFF. In DNA form, the CDR3 reads TGTGCCAGCAGTGACCAGCGGGGGCGTACCTACAATGAGCAGTTCTTC.

In regard to this clone: Within the sample, other DNA sequences also encode this same CDR3. The chain employs TRBV7-9 and TRBJ1-5; D is uncertain. V was cut by 0 bases and J by 3 bases, with 6 bases left in between. Germline V CDR1 and CDR2: SEHNR, FQNEAQ (reference sequence). The CDR3 is made up of 14 amino acids. The CDR3 loop reads CASSLAGFNQPQHF. CDR3 bases: TGTGCCAGCAGCTTAGCTGGTTTCAATCAGCCCCAGCATTTT.